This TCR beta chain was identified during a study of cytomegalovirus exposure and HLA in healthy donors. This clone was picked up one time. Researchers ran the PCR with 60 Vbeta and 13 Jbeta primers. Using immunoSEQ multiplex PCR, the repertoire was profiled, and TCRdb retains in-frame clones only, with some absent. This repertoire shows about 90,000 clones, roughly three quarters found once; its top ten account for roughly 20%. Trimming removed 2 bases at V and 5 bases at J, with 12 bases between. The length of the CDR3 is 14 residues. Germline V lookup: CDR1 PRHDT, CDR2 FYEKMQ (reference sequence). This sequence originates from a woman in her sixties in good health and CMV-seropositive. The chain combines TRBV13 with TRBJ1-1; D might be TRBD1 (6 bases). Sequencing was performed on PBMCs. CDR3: CASSLFGGPTEAFF. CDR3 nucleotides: TGTGCCAGCAGCTTATTCGGGGGGCCGACTGAAGCTTTCTTT.